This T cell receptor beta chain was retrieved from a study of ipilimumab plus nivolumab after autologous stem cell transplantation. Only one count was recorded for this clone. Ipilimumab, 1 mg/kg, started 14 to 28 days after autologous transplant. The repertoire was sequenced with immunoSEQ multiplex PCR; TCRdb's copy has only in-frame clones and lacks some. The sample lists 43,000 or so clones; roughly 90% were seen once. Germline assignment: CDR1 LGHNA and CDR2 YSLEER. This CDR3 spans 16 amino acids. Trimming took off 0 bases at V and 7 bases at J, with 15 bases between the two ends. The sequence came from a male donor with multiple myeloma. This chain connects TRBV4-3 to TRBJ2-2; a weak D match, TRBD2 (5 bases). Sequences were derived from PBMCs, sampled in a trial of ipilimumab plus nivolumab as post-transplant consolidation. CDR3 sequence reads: CASSQDLPSEGGELFF. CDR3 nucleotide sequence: TGCGCCAGCAGCCAAGATCTACCGTCAGAGGGCGGGGAGCTGTTTTTT.